This paragraph covers one T cell receptor beta chain sequence. Antigen unknown. The sample comes from a study of cytomegalovirus exposure and HLA in healthy donors. Researchers ran the PCR with 60 Vbeta and 13 Jbeta primers. TCRdb's table, derived via immunoSEQ multiplex PCR, lists solely in-frame clones and lacks some. The top ten hold over 2.5% of the sample, which has roughly 160,000 clones, roughly 70% seen once. The study's findings and limits: Presence/absence results assume similar sequencing depth per donor, which may not hold.

Germline V CDR1 and CDR2: MNHEY, SVGAGI. There are 13 residues in the CDR3. V lost 5 bases, J lost 8 bases, and 15 bases lay in between. J is TRBJ1-2 and V is TRBV6-5; tentative D call: TRBD1 (5 bases). Sequenced input: PBMCs. This TCR was sampled from a young woman in good health and CMV-seronegative. The CDR3 region is CASSQTLNRGYTF. The CDR3 DNA reads TGTGCCAGCAGTCAGACCCTAAACAGGGGCTACACCTTC.